These 5 T cell receptor beta chains originate from one sample sequenced in a study of regulatory T cells in long-lasting Graves disease. As to time point: newly diagnosed GD, antithyroid drugs for less than 3 months. Researchers made the TCR library from RNA that was extracted from PBMCs. Combining iRepertoire HTBI primers with Arm-PCR of CDR3 regions, the authors built TCR beta libraries. One entry per CDR3 protein results from TCRdb running MiXCR on the multiplex PCR reads. The sample yields 400,000 to 500,000 distinct CDR3 sequences, approximately 16% seen once. The sample was also reused in another study, on T cells in Graves' hyperthyroidism and ophthalmopathy.

Sequenced here: peripheral blood mononuclear cells (PBMCs), sampled at new diagnosis, from a patient treated with antithyroid drugs. The receptors come from a woman in her forties with Graves disease.

This clonotype showed up just a few times. The rearrangement joins TRBV6-1 to TRBJ1-1; D is unresolved. Trimming took 7 bases from V and 8 from J, leaving 14 bases between them. Germline CDR1 MNHNS, CDR2 SASEGT. This CDR3 spans 12 amino acids. Written as DNA, the CDR3 is TGTGCCAGCACCAGATCGGAGGAAGAAGCTTTCTTT. It codes for CASTRSEEEAFF.

As regards this clonotype: A single base separates this from a much larger clone, so it may be a read error. J is TRBJ1-2 and V is TRBV12-3 or TRBV12-4; unclear D gene. This CDR3 is built from 11 residues. The CDR3 nucleotides are TGTGCCAGCAGTTTAGGTCGTGGCTACGCCTTC. Translation: CASSLGRGYAF.

The CDR3 is CASSSGQTLAGSEHYTQYF. CDR3 DNA sequence: TGTGCCAGCAGCTCAGGACAAACACTAGCGGGAAGCGAGCATTATACGCAGTATTTT. This rearrangement joins TRBV7-9 to TRBJ2-3, with 10 bases matching TRBD2. V dropped 4 bases and J dropped 7; count of bases not matched to a gene: 20. This CDR3 is built from 19 residues. Per the germline V gene, CDR1 is SEHNR and CDR2 is FQNEAQ (reference sequence).

In this sample, this clonotype turned up a few times. With a much larger clone just one base away, this may be a read error. The CDR3 loop is CASSPLAGGGTQYF. CDR3 coding DNA: TGTGCCAGCAGTCCCCTAGCGGGCGGAGGGACCCAGTACTTC. The rearrangement uses TRBV27 and TRBJ2-5, with TRBD2 matching over 8 bases. CDR3 size: 14 residues. With 5 bases clipped from V and 7 bases from J, the junction kept 9 bases outside the gene matches. In germline, CDR1 is MNHEY, CDR2 SMNVEV (reference sequence).

This clonotype was found many times. V gene TRBV5-1 combines with J gene TRBJ2-3, with 7 positions matching TRBD1. Germline CDR1 is SGHRS and CDR2 is YFSETQ. The CDR3 covers 16 residues. The V segment lost 0 bases and the J segment 2 bases; nucleotides outside the gene matches: 6. The CDR3 here is CASSLARGLNTDTQYF. The CDR3 region has the DNA TGCGCCAGCAGCTTGGCCAGGGGGTTGAACACAGATACGCAGTATTTT.